Following are 21 T cell receptor beta chains from one sample sequenced in a study of long-term antiretroviral therapy in people with HIV (dated by TCRdb to between 2021 and 2023). The immunoSEQ hsTCRB v3.0 assay was used at survey level resolution to sequence the TRB variable region. TCRdb limited this immuneACCESS table to in-frame rearrangements with V and J called. A share of clones is missing; checked studies link under half to unresolved V genes, and the rest is unexplained. Recorded for this sample are around 23,000 clones; roughly 86% of them occurred a single time. The top ten hold 4.5% to 6% of the sample. Sequenced here: unsorted PBMCs, sampled 4.4 years after starting antiretroviral therapy. These receptors were taken from a young man with HIV.

The chain has TRBV27 and TRBJ1-1; 8 nucleotides align to TRBD1. Germline trimming cut 4 bases from V and 0 bases from J; bases unmatched to any gene: 13. The V gene's germline CDR1 is MNHEY and CDR2 SMNVEV (reference sequence). The CDR3 runs 18 residues. CDR3 residues: CASSSNDDRGPLNTEAFF. In nucleotides, the CDR3 is TGTGCCAGCAGTTCAAACGACGACAGGGGACCGTTGAACACTGAAGCTTTCTTT.

This clone was observed a handful of times. The chain is built from TRBV27 and TRBJ2-2; TRBD2 matches 11 bases. This CDR3 comprises 14 residues. Germline V CDR1 and CDR2: MNHEY, SMNVEV (reference sequence). With 8 bases clipped from V and 5 bases from J, the junction kept 4 bases outside the gene matches. The CDR3 DNA is TGTGCCAGCCGTAGCGGGAGGGGGACCGGGGAGCTGTTTTTT. This encodes CASRSGRGTGELFF.

The CDR3 region is CASSLWPGISRYEQYF. The CDR3 region has the DNA TGTGCCAGCAGCTTATGGCCAGGCATCTCTCGATACGAGCAGTACTTC. This chain joins TRBV7-6 and TRBJ2-7; no clear D. This CDR3 is 16 amino acids long. Germline V CDR1 and CDR2: SGHVS, FNYEAQ. Trimming took off 2 bases at V and 4 bases at J, with 18 bases between the two ends.

The CDR3: CASSPGQVVLGYTF. CDR3 nucleotide sequence: TGTGCCAGCAGCCCGGGACAGGTCGTTTTGGGCTACACCTTC. The rearrangement uses TRBV7-9 and TRBJ1-2, with TRBD1 matching 8 bases. Germline loops: CDR1 SEHNR, CDR2 FQNEAQ (reference sequence). The V and J ends lost 5 bases and 8 bases, in that order; junction bases with no gene match: 10. CDR3 length equals 14 residues. Based on the CDR3 plus reference TRBV7-9 and TRBJ1-2, the full variable domain is DTGVSQNPRHKITKRGQNVTFRCDPISEHNRLYWYRQTLGQGPEFLTYFQNEAQLEKSRLLSDRFSAERPKGSFSTLEIQRTEQGDSAMYLCASSPGQVVLGYTFGSGTRLTVV.

This rearrangement joins TRBV4-1 to TRBJ1-2, with a weak D call TRBD1 (5 bases). Looked up from germline, CDR1 is MGHRA and CDR2 is YSYEKL. The CDR3 sequence is 16 residues long. V dropped 0 bases and J dropped 3 bases, with 14 bases sitting between them. The CDR3 loop is CASSQERGGGDYGYTF. The CDR3 DNA reads TGCGCCAGCAGCCAAGAAAGGGGAGGAGGTGACTATGGCTACACCTTC.

CDR3 coding DNA: TGTGCCAGCAGCCCCGGACAGTCACCTGGTTTGAACACTGAAGCTTTCTTT. This codes for CASSPGQSPGLNTEAFF. The chain carries TRBV9 and TRBJ1-1, with D perhaps TRBD1 (6 bases). This CDR3 has 17 amino acids. The V end was cut by 4 bases, the J end by 0 bases, with 19 bases between. Germline-derived CDR1 and CDR2 are SGDLS and YYNGEE.

The V and J genes are TRBV5-1 and TRBJ2-7; a weak D match, TRBD1 (5 bases). V lost 3 bases to trimming and J lost 1 base, with 8 bases between them. Germline CDR1 and CDR2: SGHRS and YFSETQ. This CDR3 has 13 amino acids. As DNA, the CDR3 is TGCGCCAGCAGCTGGACAACGTCCTACGAGCAGTACTTC. This encodes CASSWTTSYEQYF.

The count of this clone is one. The chain couples TRBV12-5 to TRBJ1-1, with 7 positions matching TRBD1. The CDR3 covers 15 residues. V shed 3 bases and J 0 bases; nucleotides not matched to a gene: 4. Germline lookup yields CDR1 LGHNT and CDR2 FRNRAP. CDR3 sequence (DNA): TGTGCTAGTGGTTTAGAGGGGGCGGTGAACACTGAAGCTTTCTTT. The encoded protein is CASGLEGAVNTEAFF.

The V and J genes are TRBV11-2 and TRBJ2-7; no reliable D call. Germline V gene lookup returns CDR1 SGHAT and CDR2 FQNNGV. V was cut by 1 base and J by 9 bases, with 7 bases left in between. This CDR3 has 11 amino acids. CDR3 region: CASSLGGRQYF. As DNA, the CDR3 is TGTGCCAGCAGCTTAGGAGGAAGGCAGTACTTC. Combining the CDR3 with reference TRBV11-2 and TRBJ2-7 gives the whole variable domain EAGVAQSPRYKIIEKRQSVAFWCNPISGHATLYWYQQILGQGPKLLIQFQNNGVVDDSQLPKDRFSAERLKGVDSTLKIQPAKLEDSAVYLCASSLGGRQYFGPGTRLTVT.

This chain uses TRBV2 with TRBJ1-2, with 7 positions matching TRBD1. V gave up 6 bases and J gave up 4 bases; unmatched junction bases: 8. The CDR3 length is 14 residues. The germline CDR1 and CDR2 sequences are SNHLY and FYNNEI. CDR3 amino acids: CASRPGTELYGYTF. The CDR3 region has the DNA TGTGCCAGCAGACCCGGGACAGAACTCTATGGCTACACCTTC.

The chain joins TRBV19 to TRBJ2-6; the D is unclear. The V end lost 1 base, the J end lost 0 bases, and 4 bases lay between the germline ends. The CDR3 has 15 residues. Germline V gene lookup returns CDR1 LNHDA and CDR2 SQIVND (reference sequence). Written as DNA, the CDR3 is TGTGCCAGTAGTATAGCGGGCTCTGGGGCCAACGTCCTGACTTTC. It yields the protein CASSIAGSGANVLTF.

The sample holds one count of this clone. The V call is TRBV7-2, the J call TRBJ1-2; a weak D match, TRBD1 (6 bases). Germline CDR1 reads SGHTA; CDR2 reads FQGNSA. Between the trimmed V and J ends, which lost 1 base and 4 bases, there was a span of 19 bases. The CDR3 has 17 amino acids. CDR3 loop: CASSLDSHRAGSYGYTF. CDR3 in DNA: TGTGCCAGCAGCTTAGACTCCCACAGGGCGGGTAGCTATGGCTACACCTTC.

The chain carries TRBV15 and TRBJ2-1, with TRBD1 identical over 9 bases. The ends lost 0 bases at V and 5 bases at J; junction bases unmatched: 8. Looked up from germline, CDR1 is LNHNV and CDR2 is YYDKDF (reference sequence). CDR3 length: 17 residues. Here the CDR3 reads CATSRDNRGLRNNEQFF. The CDR3 DNA reads as TGTGCCACCAGCAGAGATAACAGGGGGCTCAGAAACAATGAGCAGTTCTTC.

This clone was counted between two and nine times. The chain carries TRBV19 and TRBJ1-2; D gene unclear. V lost 5 bases to trimming and J lost 3 bases, with 10 bases between them. The germline gives CDR1 LNHDA, CDR2 SQIVND (reference sequence). The CDR3 runs to 13 residues. This chain's CDR3 is CASSPGLDYGYTF. CDR3 coding DNA: TGTGCCAGTAGTCCCGGGCTGGACTATGGCTACACCTTC. Variable domain in full (rest from reference TRBV19 and TRBJ1-2): DGGITQSPKYLFRKEGQNVTLSCEQNLNHDAMYWYRQDPGQGLRLIYYSQIVNDFQKGDIAEGYSVSREKKESFPLTVTSAQKNPTAFYLCASSPGLDYGYTFGSGTRLTVV.

CDR3: CASSLGFVDDEQFF. The DNA for the CDR3 is TGTGCCAGCAGCTTAGGATTCGTTGACGATGAGCAGTTCTTC. The rearrangement links TRBV7-8 to TRBJ2-1; D gene ambiguous. From germline, CDR1 is SGHVS and CDR2 FQNEAQ. V lost 1 base and J lost 8, with 12 bases in between. This CDR3 is built from 14 residues.

The chain uses TRBV5-1 and TRBJ2-5, with 11 bases identical to TRBD2. The V gene end was trimmed by 0 bases and the J gene end by 1 base; junction bases not matched to a gene: 2. The CDR3 is 16 residues long. Germline V gene lookup returns CDR1 SGHRS and CDR2 YFSETQ. The CDR3 sequence: CASSLGGTSGQETQYF. CDR3 coding DNA: TGCGCCAGCAGCTTGGGGGGGACTAGCGGCCAAGAGACCCAGTACTTC.

The V call is TRBV2, the J call TRBJ2-7; perhaps TRBD1 as D (6 bases). With 7 bases removed from V and 2 bases from J, the gap between germline ends came to 12 bases. The germline CDR1 and CDR2 sequences are SNHLY and FYNNEI. This CDR3 contains 13 residues. The DNA of the CDR3 is TGTGCCAGCAAGGGGACATCTACCTACGAGCAGTACTTC. Its protein product is CASKGTSTYEQYF.

The chain links TRBV7-6 to TRBJ1-1; a weak D match, TRBD1 (5 bases). Germline V lookup: CDR1 SGHVS, CDR2 FNYEAQ. CDR3 length: 16 amino acids. V shed 1 base and J shed 1 base, with 13 bases lying between them. CDR3 in DNA: TGTGCCAGCAGCTTAGGGCTTCAGGGAGGGAACACTGAAGCTTTCTTT. Its translation: CASSLGLQGGNTEAFF.

The chain is built from TRBV2 and TRBJ2-3, with no clear D. The germline V gene has CDR1 SNHLY and CDR2 FYNNEI. V lost 7 bases to trimming and J lost 6 bases, with 2 bases between them. This CDR3 comprises 9 residues. This chain's CDR3 is CASMDTQYF. The DNA of the CDR3 is TGTGCCAGCATGGATACGCAGTATTTT.

This chain uses TRBV28 with TRBJ1-1; tentative D call: TRBD1 (5 bases). Germline V gene sequence: CDR1 MDHEN, CDR2 SYDVKM. Deletions cut 5 bases from V and 7 bases from J, with 20 bases between. The CDR3 has 15 residues. The CDR3 spells CASSPTGRGGDEAFF. The DNA of the CDR3 is TGTGCCAGCAGTCCCACCGGGAGGGGAGGCGATGAAGCTTTCTTT.

CDR3 region: CATHDRTEAFF. The CDR3 DNA reads as TGTGCCACTCACGATCGCACTGAAGCTTTCTTT. The V and J genes are TRBV19 and TRBJ1-1; no reliable D call. This CDR3 is 11 amino acids long. The V and J ends lost 10 bases and 4 bases respectively, with 10 bases between them. Germline CDR1 reads LNHDA; CDR2 reads SQIVND (reference sequence).